What follows are 3 T cell receptor beta chains derived from one specimen sequenced in a study of blood T cell repertoires in COVID-19. Here immunoSEQ multiplex PCR was the method, and the copy in TCRdb shows in-frame clones only, minus some. The data contain more than 10,000 clones, around 90% of them singletons. Sequencing was performed on peripheral blood. The receptor source for this set is a human donor in a cohort sampled during active COVID-19.

The V and J genes are TRBV5-6 and TRBJ1-1, with D unresolved. Trimming shortened V by 2 bases and J by 4 bases, and 9 bases separated the two germline ends. CDR3 length equals 13 residues. Per the germline V gene, CDR1 is SGHDT and CDR2 is YYEEEE. The CDR3 region has the DNA TGTGCCAGCAGCTTCCCCCCCGGCACTGAAGCTTTCTTT. Its protein is CASSFPPGTEAFF.

The J gene is TRBJ2-7, the V gene TRBV7-8; 8 bases fit TRBD1. CDR3 length: 15 residues. V lost 0 bases, J lost 5 bases, and 6 bases stayed unmatched. Germline lookup yields CDR1 SGHVS and CDR2 FQNEAQ. The CDR3 DNA follows: TGTGCCAGCAGCTTAGCCAGGGGGCGCGCGGACGAGCAGTACTTC. This gives the protein CASSLARGRADEQYF.

J is TRBJ2-7 and V is TRBV11-2; 9 bases are shared with TRBD2. Germline trimming cut 4 bases from V and 3 bases from J; bases unmatched to any gene: 13. CDR3 length: 17 residues. Germline V CDR1 and CDR2: SGHAT, FQNNGV. CDR3 in DNA: TGTGCCAGCAGCTCCTGGGGCATAGCGGGGGCCCTCTACGAGCAGTACTTC. Protein product: CASSSWGIAGALYEQYF. Filled out from reference TRBV11-2 and TRBJ2-7, the complete variable domain reads EAGVAQSPRYKIIEKRQSVAFWCNPISGHATLYWYQQILGQGPKLLIQFQNNGVVDDSQLPKDRFSAERLKGVDSTLKIQPAKLEDSAVYLCASSSWGIAGALYEQYFGPGTRLTVT.